This entry describes one TCR beta chain. Its antigen is unidentified. Expressed TCRB transcripts were sequenced because the isolated RNA had all been reverse transcribed beforehand. Data came from immunoSEQ multiplex PCR; TCRdb stores just in-frame clones and leaves some out. The profile covers 600,000 or so clones, with around 15% appearing a single time and nearly 0.04% taken by the ten largest. This entry is derived from a study of beta chain features in type 1 diabetes. Whole-study findings and limits: TCRB CDR3s from Type 1 diabetes patients were moderately but significantly shorter in all four CD4+ subsets. Sequencing of cDNA might inflate the share of cells that strongly express TCR. Whether TCRB rearrangement is influenced by HLA type went unresolved here.

V lost 4 bases and J 4 bases, leaving 18 bases between the germline ends. This CDR3 comprises 15 residues. Germline lookup yields CDR1 GTSNPN and CDR2 SVGIG (reference sequence). J is TRBJ2-3 and V is TRBV30; maybe TRBD2 (5 bases). This clonotype was sampled from a young man with type 1 diabetes. Material for sequencing was naive CD4+ T cells from blood. CDR3 coding DNA: TGTGCCTGGAATAGGGTTGGCGGAGGCGCAGATACGCAGTATTTT. This gives the protein CAWNRVGGGADTQYF.